The rows below give T cell receptor beta chains drawn from one sample of a study of cytomegalovirus exposure and HLA in healthy donors. The method was immunoSEQ multiplex PCR; TCRdb's version includes in-frame clones alone and lacks a portion of them. The data hold about 140,000 clones, with around 80% observed a single time. Sequenced material: PBMCs. The receptors derive from a man aged 35-49 years in good health and CMV-seronegative. Each CDR3 is given with its conserved first and last residue.

J | V | CDR3
TRBJ2-5 | TRBV9 | CASSVYGQGGETQYF
TRBJ1-1 | TRBV7-8 | CASSPGTGGGSEAFF
TRBJ1-1 | TRBV5-4 | CASSFSLWTGGSF
TRBJ1-1 | TRBV2 | CADAGGNPPNTEAFF
TRBJ2-5 | TRBV18 | CASSHGLAGTSETQYF
TRBJ2-1 | TRBV19 | CASSIGQYYNEQFF
TRBJ1-3 | TRBV30 | CAWSLTGGSGNTIYF
TRBJ2-7 | TRBV28 | CATQAGGQGAVEQYF
TRBJ2-7 | TRBV4-3 | CASIPKGQGAVYEQYF
TRBJ2-2 | TRBV27 | CASSPGTANTGELFF
TRBJ2-2 | TRBV5-4 | CASSLASQGTGELFF
TRBJ1-1 | TRBV2 | CASSRTGINTEAFF
TRBJ2-7 | TRBV5-1 | CASRMTGSIYEQYF
TRBJ2-3 | TRBV28 | CASSLRTGGAYF
TRBJ1-5 | TRBV28 | CASSLDSSNQPQHF
TRBJ1-2 | TRBV2 | CASGGTGLKGYGYTF
TRBJ1-2 | TRBV14 | CASSQQYRDGYTF
TRBJ1-4 | TRBV28 | CASSLTMTGRNEKLFF
TRBJ2-5 | TRBV10-1 | CASSARLAGTETQYF
TRBJ1-1 | TRBV5-1 | CASSLGRSMNTEAFF
TRBJ1-6 | TRBV7-3 | CASSEGGNSPLHF
TRBJ2-3 | TRBV12-5 | CASGLVGRGAPDTQYF
TRBJ2-7 | TRBV5-1 | CASRYIGGEAYEQYF
TRBJ2-7 | TRBV7-9 | CASSFRGFGFDEQYF
TRBJ2-2 | TRBV9 | CASSESGGAYKGGELFF
TRBJ1-4 | TRBV10-2 | CASSEFMTGGDFTNEKLFF
TRBJ1-1 | TRBV19 | CASSIGTVNTEAFF
TRBJ1-5 | TRBV7-9 | CASSLTNQPQHF
TRBJ1-1 | TRBV5-4 | CASSSGGTEAFF
TRBJ1-4 | TRBV21-1 | CASSKKKAGANEKLFF
TRBJ1-2 | TRBV6-5 | CASSRGLTRYGYTF
TRBJ2-7 | TRBV19 | CASRDRGYEQYF
TRBJ1-3 | TRBV7-9 | CASSFPGSSGNTIYF
TRBJ1-5 | TRBV9 | CASSVEGGLMEPQHF
TRBJ2-7 | TRBV12-5 | CASGTPAGGHYEQYF
TRBJ2-7 | TRBV10-3 | CATRTPRQGYEQYF
TRBJ1-2 | TRBV29-1 | CSVEDLQGQKNYGYTF
TRBJ2-3 | TRBV7-2 | CASTTRTDTQYF
TRBJ1-1 | TRBV6-6 | CASSYSLNRVNTEAFF
TRBJ2-5 | TRBV9 | CASSVMDSPSETQYF
TRBJ2-5 | TRBV9 | CASSLTLSGPRAMYF